One and the same sample provided the 2 T cell receptor beta chains below, sequenced in a study of T-cell memory formation after mild COVID-19. TCRdb reprocessed the 5' RACE reads via MiXCR and lists one record per CDR3 protein. The data show roughly 110,000 distinct CDR3 sequences, approximately 14% seen once. Sequencing was carried out using PBMCs or a T cell subset sorted from them (not recorded which). The receptors here all came from a young man who had mild COVID-19 (a few samples of this study predate the infection). Cell type and time point are not known.

The CDR3, as DNA: TGTGCCAGCAGTTATGCAGGGGTTTACAATGAGCAGTTCTTC. Its protein is CASSYAGVYNEQFF. The chain recombines TRBV27 with TRBJ2-1, with D possibly TRBD1 on 6 matching bases. V was clipped by 4 bases and J by 4 bases, with 11 bases between them. CDR3 length equals 14 residues. Germline CDR1 and CDR2: MNHEY and SMNVEV (reference sequence).

V and J are TRBV2 and TRBJ2-4; D perhaps matches TRBD1 (5 bases). The CDR3 runs 14 residues. From germline, CDR1 is SNHLY and CDR2 FYNNEI. V lost 8 bases, J lost 7 bases, and 18 bases lay in between. The CDR3 nucleotides are TGTGCCAGCTTATCTACATCTAAGGGGAACATTCAGTACTTC. Translation gives CASLSTSKGNIQYF.